A single sample is the source of the 11 T cell receptor beta chains below, sequenced in a study of blood T cell repertoires in COVID-19. This table comes from immunoSEQ multiplex PCR, and its TCRdb copy is limited to in-frame clones, with some not included. There are about 270,000 clones in the sample; approximately 86% occur only once, and roughly 3.1% lies in the top ten. Sequenced material: peripheral blood. These receptors originate from a woman between 18 and 29 years old with acute or convalescent COVID-19.

The rearrangement links TRBV9 to TRBJ1-1; 8 bases line up with TRBD1. Trimming took 3 bases from V and 5 from J; bases not matched to a gene: 6. Germline V gene sequence: CDR1 SGDLS, CDR2 YYNGEE. CDR3 size: 14 residues. CDR3 nucleotides: TGTGCCAGCAGCGCGACAGGGGAGCGGACTGAAGCTTTCTTT. Translation: CASSATGERTEAFF.

As for this clone: Other nucleotide sequences in the sample specify the same CDR3. This chain links TRBV6-5 with TRBJ2-1, with D possibly matching TRBD2 (5 bases). CDR1 is MNHEY and CDR2 is SVGAGI in the germline V gene. There are 13 residues in the CDR3. The V end was cut by 4 bases, the J end by 3 bases, with 7 bases between. As DNA, the CDR3 is TGTGCCAGCAGTTTGAGCGGCTACAATGAGCAGTTCTTC. Amino acid sequence: CASSLSGYNEQFF.

V gene TRBV18 combines with J gene TRBJ2-7; maybe TRBD2 (6 bases). Per germline, CDR1 KGHSH and CDR2 LQKENI. The V gene lost 4 bases and the J gene lost 4 bases, with 8 bases spanning the gap. The CDR3 extends over 12 amino acids. The chain's CDR3 is CASSRGIYEQYF. In DNA, the CDR3 is TGTGCCAGCTCACGCGGGATTTACGAGCAGTACTTC.

The chain has TRBV19 and TRBJ1-4, with 10 bases identical to TRBD1. Germline V CDR1 and CDR2: LNHDA, SQIVND (reference sequence). There are 17 residues in the CDR3. The J segment lost 5 bases and the V segment lost 5 bases, leaving 11 bases of the junction unmatched. The CDR3 DNA reads TGTGCCAGTAGTTCGCGGACAGGGGGGAACTTGAATGAAAAACTGTTTTTT. It yields the protein CASSSRTGGNLNEKLFF.

The chain recombines TRBV19 with TRBJ2-1; 10 bases line up with TRBD2. The CDR3 runs to 17 residues. Per the germline V gene, CDR1 is LNHDA and CDR2 is SQIVND (reference sequence). V trimming: 1 base; J trimming: 9 bases; junction bases outside the gene matches: 12. The DNA for the CDR3 is TGTGCCAGTAGTATAGGCCCCGTGGTAGCGGGAGGCGGTGAGCAGTTCTTC. This gives the protein CASSIGPVVAGGGEQFF.

This chain connects TRBV19 to TRBJ2-7; a weak D match, TRBD2 (6 bases). Germline CDR1 is LNHDA and CDR2 is SQIVND (reference sequence). This CDR3 contains 15 residues. The germline V and J ends were trimmed by 4 bases and 2 bases, with 15 bases remaining between them. The CDR3 nucleotides read TGTGCCAGTAGTAGGGGGGATTCGGCCGCCTACGAGCAGTACTTC. Protein product: CASSRGDSAAYEQYF.

The chain couples TRBV7-2 to TRBJ2-7; a weak D match, TRBD2 (6 bases). Per germline, CDR1 SGHTA and CDR2 FQGNSA. V was shortened by 1 base and J by 2 bases, with 15 bases between the two germline ends. The CDR3 runs 16 residues. The CDR3 DNA reads TGTGCCAGCAGCTTAGTAGCGCGGGGAGGCCCCTACGAGCAGTACTTC. Translating gives CASSLVARGGPYEQYF.

V is TRBV18 and J is TRBJ1-1; TRBD1 is a possible D gene (5 bases). V lost 0 bases and J 6 bases, leaving 14 bases between the germline ends. Germline CDR1 and CDR2: KGHSH and LQKENI. The CDR3 consists of 15 residues. The CDR3 protein is CASSPPGLSWAEAFF. CDR3 bases: TGTGCCAGCTCACCACCGGGGCTGTCATGGGCTGAAGCTTTCTTT.

The chain combines TRBV30 with TRBJ2-7; 9 bases line up with TRBD1. Trimming cost V 0 bases and J 3 bases; bases outside gene matches: 3. CDR3 length: 14 amino acids. CDR1 GTSNPN and CDR2 SVGIG come from the germline V gene (reference sequence). This CDR3 is CAWSVGQGFYEQYF. CDR3 sequence (DNA): TGTGCCTGGAGTGTGGGACAGGGATTCTACGAGCAGTACTTC.

The gene calls are TRBV5-1 and TRBJ1-3; tentative D call: TRBD1 (6 bases). Germline values: CDR1 SGHRS, CDR2 YFSETQ. The V and J ends lost 1 base and 0 bases respectively, with 14 bases between them. The CDR3 runs to 17 residues. The CDR3 reads CASSLNRGADSGNTIYF. The CDR3 region has the DNA TGCGCCAGCAGCTTGAACCGGGGGGCCGACTCTGGAAACACCATATATTTT.

The chain is built from TRBV4-1 and TRBJ1-2, with no clear D. This CDR3 is 17 amino acids long. V shed 0 bases and J shed 1 base, with 15 bases lying between them. Germline lookup yields CDR1 MGHRA and CDR2 YSYEKL. The chain's CDR3 is CASSQDAPTPFNYGYTF. CDR3 sequence (DNA): TGCGCCAGCAGCCAAGATGCGCCGACACCATTTAACTATGGCTACACCTTC.